Shown below are 28 T cell receptor beta chains from a single sample sequenced in a study of early T cells in non-severe SARS-CoV-2 infection. TCRdb redid the calling of the 5' RACE reads with MiXCR, one entry per CDR3 protein. In the table there are around 39,000 distinct CDR3 sequences, 5.4% of which are singletons. The sample consisted of whole blood, taken at baseline. These receptors originate from an adult who was a healthcare worker with PCR-confirmed SARS-CoV-2 infection or an uninfected control (not recorded which).

This clonotype appeared many times. The chain uses TRBV2 and TRBJ2-5, with TRBD2 as a possible D gene (7 bases). The CDR3 contains 14 residues. Germline CDR1 is SNHLY and CDR2 is FYNNEI. The V and J ends lost 4 bases and 4 bases respectively, with 13 bases between them. In DNA form, the CDR3 reads TGTGCCAGCAGTGCGGGTCGGGGGGCAGAGACCCAGTACTTC. Translation gives CASSAGRGAETQYF.

The table lists this clonotype with many counts. The chain joins TRBV4-3 to TRBJ2-1; TRBD2 agrees at 7 bases. The V segment lost 5 bases and the J segment 7 bases; nucleotides outside the gene matches: 11. CDR1 is LGHNA and CDR2 is YSLEER in the germline V gene. This CDR3 region has 15 residues. The CDR3 sequence is CASSLLASSKNEQFF. The CDR3 nucleotides are TGCGCCAGCAGCTTACTAGCGAGTTCGAAGAATGAGCAGTTCTTC.

This clonotype was counted many times. A junction end diverges from the germline sequence, so it may reflect a read error. The rearrangement joins TRBV7-3 to TRBJ2-4, with D possibly TRBD1 on 5 matching bases. The CDR3 has 8 amino acids. Germline CDR1 reads SGHTA; CDR2 reads FQGTGA. CDR3 sequence reads: CASRVQDF. As DNA, the CDR3 is TGTGCCAGCAGAGTACAGGACTTC.

V is TRBV7-2 and J is TRBJ1-2; D unresolved. CDR3 length equals 14 residues. Germline lookup yields CDR1 SGHTA and CDR2 FQGNSA. V shed 5 bases and J shed 4 bases, with 14 bases lying between them. CDR3 nucleotides: TGTGCCAGCAGCCCCGAAGGCGGGATCTATGGCTACACCTTC. This gives the protein CASSPEGGIYGYTF. The full variable domain, rest sourced from reference TRBV7-2 and TRBJ1-2, is GAGVSQSPSNKVTEKGKDVELRCDPISGHTALYWYRQSLGQGLEFLIYFQGNSAPDKSGLPSDRFSAERTGGSVSTLTIQRTQQEDSAVYLCASSPEGGIYGYTFGSGTRLTVV.

This clonotype came up many times. The chain couples TRBV18 to TRBJ2-1; D might be TRBD1 (6 bases). Between the trimmed V and J ends, which lost 0 bases and 1 base, there was a span of 10 bases. CDR1 is KGHSH, CDR2 LQKENI, per germline. This CDR3 has 16 amino acids. The CDR3 protein is CASSPPGATSYNEQFF. CDR3 sequence (DNA): TGTGCCAGCTCACCACCGGGGGCGACTTCCTACAATGAGCAGTTCTTC.

This clonotype has a count of ten or more. The chain has TRBV6-5 and TRBJ2-7; tentative D call: TRBD2 (6 bases). This CDR3 spans 14 amino acids. V gave up 2 bases and J gave up 3 bases, with 11 bases separating them. Germline V lookup: CDR1 MNHEY, CDR2 SVGAGI. CDR3 residues: CASSYEVGGYEQYF. The CDR3 nucleotides read TGTGCCAGCAGTTACGAGGTGGGGGGCTACGAGCAGTACTTC.

This clonotype was observed at least ten times. CDR3: CASSLPTSGSGETQYF. CDR3 bases: TGTGCCAGCAGCCTACCGACTAGCGGGAGCGGGGAGACCCAGTACTTC. V is TRBV5-5 and J is TRBJ2-5, with TRBD2 matching 12 bases. The CDR3 has 16 amino acids. The J segment lost 5 bases and the V segment lost 4 bases, leaving 9 bases of the junction unmatched. Per the germline V gene, CDR1 is SGHKS and CDR2 is YYEKEE (reference sequence).

Ten or more counts support this clonotype. The V and J genes are TRBV19 and TRBJ2-4, with D possibly TRBD2 on 6 matching bases. V was shortened by 6 bases and J by 1 base, with 19 bases between the two germline ends. Germline CDR1 reads LNHDA; CDR2 reads SQIVND (reference sequence). The CDR3 contains 17 residues. Here the CDR3 DNA reads TGTGCCAGTAGCACGGGCGGGACCCAAGCGGCCAAAAACATTCAGTACTTC. This codes for CASSTGGTQAAKNIQYF.

This clonotype is medium-sized within its sample. The chain recombines TRBV6-6 with TRBJ2-7; 11 bases match TRBD2. The CDR3 is made up of 15 amino acids. V shed 2 bases and J 3 bases; nucleotides not matched to a gene: 3. Germline loops: CDR1 MNHNY, CDR2 SVGAGI (reference sequence). For the CDR3, the DNA is TGTGCCAGCAGTTACGCCGGGACTAGCGGCTACGAGCAGTACGTC. This codes for CASSYAGTSGYEQYV.

This clonotype was seen ten or more times. V and J are TRBV11-2 and TRBJ2-1; TRBD1 might be the D (7 bases). Germline lookup yields CDR1 SGHAT and CDR2 FQNNGV. CDR3 length: 12 residues. Trimming shortened V by 5 bases and J by 15 bases, and 17 bases separated the two germline ends. In DNA form, the CDR3 reads TGTGCCAGCAGCGTACCCAGGGGGGTGCGGTTCTTC. Protein sequence: CASSVPRGVRFF.

This clonotype was seen at least ten times. The V call is TRBV12-3 or TRBV12-4, the J call TRBJ2-1, with 9 bases fitting TRBD2. The CDR3 runs 15 residues. After removal of 2 bases from V and 3 bases from J, the junction contained 2 bases not matched to a gene. CDR3 bases: TGTGCCAGCAGTTTAAATAGCGGGGGCTACAATGAGCAGTTCTTC. It yields the protein CASSLNSGGYNEQFF.

There are many counts of this clonotype. This chain links TRBV20-1 with TRBJ2-5; D not resolved. The CDR3 loop spans 12 amino acids. V lost 5 bases and J 1 base, leaving 8 bases between the germline ends. CDR1 and CDR2 (germline): DFQATT, SNEGSKA (reference sequence). This CDR3 reads CSADHSQETQYF. The CDR3 DNA follows: TGCAGTGCTGACCATTCCCAAGAGACCCAGTACTTC.

This clonotype has ten or more counts. The chain recombines TRBV29-1 with TRBJ1-1; a possible D gene is TRBD1 (6 bases). The CDR3 consists of 13 residues. Per the germline V gene, CDR1 is SQVTM and CDR2 is ANQGSEA. V was trimmed by 3 bases and J by 2 bases, leaving 10 bases between them. The CDR3 sequence: CSVDRTANTEAFF. The CDR3 DNA reads TGCAGCGTTGATAGGACAGCCAACACTGAAGCTTTCTTT.

This clonotype was picked up a small number of times. The rearrangement links TRBV20-1 to TRBJ2-1; TRBD1 agrees at 8 bases. CDR3 length equals 15 residues. V shed 6 bases, J shed 7 bases, and the junction held 14 bases outside the gene matches. The germline CDR1 and CDR2 sequences are DFQATT and SNEGSKA (reference sequence). CDR3 sequence: CSAIKGQGIGNEQFF. The CDR3 nucleotides are TGCAGTGCAATCAAAGGACAGGGAATAGGGAATGAGCAGTTCTTC.

At least ten counts were recorded for this clonotype. This chain's CDR3 is CASSLDGSWFREQYV. CDR3 bases: TGTGCCAGCAGTTTGGACGGGAGTTGGTTTCGCGAGCAGTACGTC. The V call is TRBV27, the J call TRBJ2-7; tentatively, D is TRBD2 (6 bases). V lost 3 bases and J lost 6, with 18 bases in between. CDR1 is MNHEY and CDR2 is SMNVEV in the germline V gene (reference sequence). The CDR3 sequence is 15 residues long.

There are many counts of this clonotype. Written as DNA, the CDR3 is TGTGCCAGCAGTGTGGAGAGAATCAACACTGAAGCTTTCTTT. Its protein product is CASSVERINTEAFF. V is TRBV6-1 and J is TRBJ1-1, with D hard to call. Germline values: CDR1 MNHNS, CDR2 SASEGT. This CDR3 is built from 14 residues. Trimming cost V 4 bases and J 2 bases, with 11 bases left between them.

The table lists this clonotype with many counts. The genes are TRBV10-2 and TRBJ1-2, with D possibly matching TRBD1 (6 bases). V was pared by 5 bases and J by 8 bases, with 18 bases between. Germline CDR1 reads WSHSY; CDR2 reads SAAADI. The CDR3 totals 14 residues. The CDR3 loop reads CASSLQGGGGGYTF. CDR3 nucleotides: TGCGCCAGCAGTCTTCAGGGAGGGGGAGGCGGCTACACCTTC.

This clonotype was observed many times. The rearrangement joins TRBV11-3 to TRBJ1-1, with 7 nucleotides matching TRBD1. The V and J ends lost 5 bases and 5 bases, in that order; junction bases with no gene match: 8. The CDR3 has 14 residues. Germline V gives CDR1 SGHNT, CDR2 YENEEA. DNA of the CDR3: TGTGCCAGCAGCCCAGCACAGGGGCAGACTGAAGCTTTCTTT. The encoded protein is CASSPAQGQTEAFF.

This clonotype was counted many times. J is TRBJ2-3 and V is TRBV12-3 or TRBV12-4; D remains ambiguous. Trimming removed 7 bases at V and 3 bases at J, with 11 bases between. This CDR3 region has 13 residues. CDR3 coding DNA: TGTGCCAGCACGTACTCAGGAACAGATACGCAGTATTTT. Translating gives CASTYSGTDTQYF.

This clonotype showed up many times. This chain links TRBV28 with TRBJ2-1; D unresolved. With 3 bases removed from V and 3 bases from J, the gap between germline ends came to 6 bases. Germline lookup yields CDR1 MDHEN and CDR2 SYDVKM. The CDR3 sequence is 13 residues long. CDR3 region: CASSFSSYNEQFF. The CDR3 DNA reads as TGTGCCAGCAGTTTTTCGAGCTACAATGAGCAGTTCTTC.

In this sample, this clonotype turned up a few times. This chain connects TRBV19 to TRBJ2-3; 9 bases are shared with TRBD2. The germline V gene encodes CDR1 LNHDA and CDR2 SQIVND (reference sequence). The CDR3 is 14 amino acids. The V segment lost 3 bases and the J segment 4 bases; nucleotides outside the gene matches: 2. The CDR3 sequence: CASSMTSGPDTQYF. DNA for the CDR3: TGTGCCAGTAGTATGACTAGCGGACCAGATACGCAGTATTTT.

V and J are TRBV2 and TRBJ2-3; D may be TRBD2 (6 bases). Trimming left V 4 bases short and J 6 bases short, with 17 bases between. This CDR3 is built from 15 residues. Germline CDR1 and CDR2: SNHLY and FYNNEI. CDR3 loop: CASSVRGLVSDTQYF. The CDR3 nucleotides are TGTGCCAGCAGTGTTAGGGGACTCGTATCGGATACGCAGTATTTT.

This clonotype was recorded many times. The V call is TRBV4-3, the J call TRBJ1-1; D unclear. V lost 0 bases and J 6 bases, leaving 11 bases between the germline ends. The germline V gene encodes CDR1 LGHNA and CDR2 YSLEER. The CDR3 length is 14 residues. The CDR3 nucleotides are TGCGCCAGCAGCCAAGATATCTCAACAGCTGAAGCTTTCTTT. This translates into CASSQDISTAEAFF.

There are many counts of this clonotype. The V call is TRBV9, the J call TRBJ2-1; D is tentatively TRBD1 or TRBD2 (6 bases each). The CDR3 is 13 residues long. Trimming took 3 bases from V and 6 from J, leaving 10 bases between them. Germline CDR1 is SGDLS and CDR2 is YYNGEE. The CDR3 reads CASSEGGVNEQFF. DNA for the CDR3: TGTGCCAGCAGCGAGGGGGGAGTCAATGAGCAGTTCTTC. Complete variable domain (other parts from reference TRBV9 and TRBJ2-1): DSGVTQTPKHLITATGQRVTLRCSPRSGDLSVYWYQQSLDQGLQFLIQYYNGEERAKGNILERFSAQQFPDLHSELNLSSLELGDSALYFCASSEGGVNEQFFGPGTRLTVL.

This chain joins TRBV30 and TRBJ2-1, with 9 bases fitting TRBD2. After removal of 0 bases from V and 8 bases from J, the junction contained 14 bases not matched to a gene. Germline lookup yields CDR1 GTSNPN and CDR2 SVGIG (reference sequence). The CDR3 contains 17 residues. The CDR3 DNA reads TGTGCCTGGAGTGTACAATTGGGTAGCGGGAGAAGAGATGAGCAGTTCTTC. This encodes CAWSVQLGSGRRDEQFF. Full variable domain (rest looked up from reference TRBV30 and TRBJ2-1): SQTIHQWPATLVQPVGSPLSLECTVEGTSNPNLYWYRQAAGRGLQLLFYSVGIGQISSEVPQNLSASRPQDRQFILSSKKLLLSDSGFYLCAWSVQLGSGRRDEQFFGPGTRLTVL.

This clonotype was detected many times. The chain has TRBV18 and TRBJ1-1, with D uncertain. Germline V CDR1 and CDR2: KGHSH, LQKENI. The CDR3 has 11 amino acids. V lost 3 bases to trimming and J lost 6 bases, with 5 bases between them. CDR3 amino acids: CASSPWPEAFF. CDR3 DNA: TGTGCCAGCTCACCGTGGCCTGAAGCTTTCTTT.

This clonotype showed up many times. The genes are TRBV6-5 and TRBJ1-2; a possible D gene is TRBD1 (6 bases). The CDR3 covers 14 residues. The germline CDR1 and CDR2 sequences are MNHEY and SVGAGI. Trimming cost V 5 bases and J 6 bases, with 16 bases left between them. The CDR3 DNA follows: TGTGCCAGCAGTACAGGGTTGGCCCTCCATGGCTACACCTTC. Protein product: CASSTGLALHGYTF.

This clonotype has at least ten counts. The chain is built from TRBV11-2 and TRBJ1-1, with a weak D call TRBD1 (5 bases). This CDR3 is built from 13 residues. Germline lookup yields CDR1 SGHAT and CDR2 FQNNGV. Trimming cost V 1 base and J 11 bases, with 14 bases left between them. The CDR3 sequence: CASSLVRAGRAFF. CDR3 DNA: TGTGCCAGCAGCTTAGTACGGGCAGGGCGGGCTTTCTTT.